The TCR beta chain under discussion was sequenced for a study of blood T cell repertoires in COVID-19. About the study: Both acute and convalescent COVID-19 samples were obtained from the United States, Italy and Spain. From T cells, B-cell-depleted T cells, or PBMCs came the material, which was cDNA or gDNA.

In the study's own analysis: Researchers report that nucleated cell counts were estimated from reference gene primer amplification. Using immunoSEQ multiplex PCR, the repertoire was profiled, and TCRdb retains in-frame clones only, with some absent. V, J and clone size derive from that table, while D and trimming were established from the DNA sequence. The profile shows 100,000 to 150,000 clones, about 83% of them singletons. CDR1 and CDR2 from the germline V gene are SGHAT and FQNNGV. V was cut by 3 bases and J by 2 bases, with 11 bases left in between. The length of the CDR3 is 14 residues. This clone was picked up one time.

This clonotype originated in an older man with acute or convalescent COVID-19. This chain joins TRBV11-2 and TRBJ2-7, with a tentative D call TRBD1 (6 bases). Input material: peripheral blood. The CDR3 bases are TGTGCCAGCAGCTTCTTGACAGGCACCTACGAGCAGTACTTC. Protein product: CASSFLTGTYEQYF.